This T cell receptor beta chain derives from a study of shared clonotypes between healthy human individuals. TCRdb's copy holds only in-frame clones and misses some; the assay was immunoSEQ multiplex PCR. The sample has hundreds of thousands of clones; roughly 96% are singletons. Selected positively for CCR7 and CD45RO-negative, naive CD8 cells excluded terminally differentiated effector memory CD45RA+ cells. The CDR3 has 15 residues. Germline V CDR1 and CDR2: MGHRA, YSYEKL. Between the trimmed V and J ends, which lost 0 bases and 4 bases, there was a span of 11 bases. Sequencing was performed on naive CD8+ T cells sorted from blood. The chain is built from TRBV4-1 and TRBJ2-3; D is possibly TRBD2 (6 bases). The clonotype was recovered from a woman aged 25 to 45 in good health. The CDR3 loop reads CASSQDGRQADTQYF. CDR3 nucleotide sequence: TGCGCCAGCAGCCAAGATGGGAGGCAAGCAGATACGCAGTATTTT.